These 25 T cell receptor beta chains were all obtained from the same sample, sequenced in a study of cytomegalovirus exposure and HLA in healthy donors. The assay was immunoSEQ multiplex PCR, and TCRdb's table has in-frame clones only and misses some. The repertoire holds 45,000 to 65,000 clones, with approximately 89% as singletons. The sequencing sample was made of PBMCs. The origin of the receptors is a woman aged 18-29 years in good health and CMV-seropositive.

V gene TRBV7-9 combines with J gene TRBJ2-1; D unresolved. With 0 bases removed from V and 8 bases from J, the gap between germline ends came to 8 bases. CDR1 and CDR2 from the germline V gene are SEHNR and FQNEAQ (reference sequence). This CDR3 spans 13 amino acids. The CDR3 DNA is TGTGCCAGCAGCTTAGCACAGAACTATGAGCAGTTCTTC. Protein: CASSLAQNYEQFF.

Concerning this clone itself: Additional DNA sequences in this sample encode the identical CDR3. The CDR3 DNA reads as TGTGCCAGCAGCTTAGACATGAACACTGAAGCTTTCTTT. Translation: CASSLDMNTEAFF. This chain links TRBV7-9 with TRBJ1-1; D remains ambiguous. The CDR3 runs 13 residues. Germline V gives CDR1 SEHNR, CDR2 FQNEAQ (reference sequence). Trimming stripped 1 base from V and 0 bases from J, with 3 bases between.

The chain carries TRBV7-9 and TRBJ1-4; TRBD1 aligns across 8 bases. V was clipped by 5 bases and J by 0 bases; unmatched bases: 11. The CDR3 sequence is 18 residues long. Looked up from germline, CDR1 is SEHNR and CDR2 is FQNEAQ (reference sequence). CDR3 DNA: TGTGCCAGCAGCCCCCGGACAGGGAGAGAGGCAACTAATGAAAAACTGTTTTTT. It encodes CASSPRTGREATNEKLFF.

The gene calls are TRBV27 and TRBJ2-7; D possibly corresponds to TRBD2 (7 bases). Germline CDR1 is MNHEY and CDR2 is SMNVEV (reference sequence). CDR3 length: 15 amino acids. The V gene lost 3 bases and the J gene lost 2 bases, with 14 bases spanning the gap. The CDR3 loop reads CASSFEGGAPYEQYF. The CDR3 coding sequence is TGTGCCAGCAGTTTTGAAGGGGGGGCCCCCTACGAGCAGTACTTC.

The sample holds one count of this clone. The CDR3 loop is CASSVVRQAGGPQETQYF. The CDR3 coding sequence is TGTGCCAGCAGCGTAGTGCGCCAGGCGGGGGGTCCGCAAGAGACCCAGTACTTC. V gene TRBV9 combines with J gene TRBJ2-5; 8 nucleotides match TRBD2. Germline-derived CDR1 and CDR2 are SGDLS and YYNGEE. The CDR3 loop spans 18 amino acids. V was clipped by 0 bases and J by 2 bases; unmatched bases: 12. The complete variable domain, with remaining parts taken from reference TRBV9 and TRBJ2-5, reads DSGVTQTPKHLITATGQRVTLRCSPRSGDLSVYWYQQSLDQGLQFLIQYYNGEERAKGNILERFSAQQFPDLHSELNLSSLELGDSALYFCASSVVRQAGGPQETQYFGPGTRLLVL.

V and J are TRBV11-2 and TRBJ2-7, with 7 positions matching TRBD1. Germline values: CDR1 SGHAT, CDR2 FQNNGV. The CDR3 extends over 15 amino acids. Trimming removed 6 bases from V and 6 bases from J; junction bases left unmatched: 14. CDR3 DNA: TGTGCCAGCAGTACCACAGGGGTAAAGACGTCCGAGCAGTACTTC. This sequence encodes CASSTTGVKTSEQYF. Looking up the rest from reference TRBV11-2 and TRBJ2-7 gives the full variable domain: EAGVAQSPRYKIIEKRQSVAFWCNPISGHATLYWYQQILGQGPKLLIQFQNNGVVDDSQLPKDRFSAERLKGVDSTLKIQPAKLEDSAVYLCASSTTGVKTSEQYFGPGTRLTVT.

The chain has TRBV11-2 and TRBJ1-5; D is uncertain. CDR3 length: 13 residues. The V and J ends lost 4 bases and 0 bases respectively, with 4 bases between them. Germline loops: CDR1 SGHAT, CDR2 FQNNGV. For the CDR3, the DNA is TGTGCCAGCAGCTCTAATAGCAATCAGCCCCAGCATTTT. Its translation: CASSSNSNQPQHF.

The chain employs TRBV5-4 and TRBJ2-7; 9 nucleotides agree with TRBD1. Germline trimming cut 3 bases from V and 2 bases from J; bases unmatched to any gene: 6. The CDR3 is made up of 15 amino acids. Germline values: CDR1 SGHNT, CDR2 YYREEE (reference sequence). The CDR3 loop is CASSSSGTGPYEQYF. CDR3 nucleotide sequence: TGTGCCAGCAGCTCGTCCGGGACAGGGCCCTACGAGCAGTACTTC.

The chain employs TRBV21-1 and TRBJ1-1; the table's TRBD1 call for D was not verified on the DNA. TRBV21-1 is shown as a pseudogene. The CDR3 has 17 amino acids. DNA of the CDR3: TGTGCCAGCAGCAAAGAGGGAAAGAAGCAGGGTGACACTGAAGCTTTCTTT. Translating gives CASSKEGKKQGDTEAFF.

The table lists this clone with a count of one. CDR3 protein: CASTGTEAFF. DNA of the CDR3: TGTGCCAGCACAGGAACTGAAGCTTTCTTT. J is TRBJ1-1 and V is TRBV7-9; no clear D gene. The CDR3 sequence is 10 residues long. V lost 7 bases to trimming and J lost 5 bases, with 5 bases between them. Germline values: CDR1 SEHNR, CDR2 FQNEAQ (reference sequence).

The chain uses TRBV7-9 and TRBJ1-2; maybe TRBD1 (6 bases). There are 14 residues in the CDR3. The V gene's germline CDR1 is SEHNR and CDR2 FQNEAQ (reference sequence). V was pared by 1 base and J by 7 bases, with 13 bases between. CDR3 in DNA: TGTGCCAGCAGCTTAGAGGGCGGGGGCTCTGGCTACACCTTC. It yields the protein CASSLEGGGSGYTF.

The rearrangement uses TRBV10-2 and TRBJ1-3, with D unclear. V lost 4 bases and J 0 bases, leaving 13 bases between the germline ends. The CDR3 contains 16 residues. Germline CDR1 and CDR2: WSHSY and SAAADI. The chain's CDR3 is CASSATGGVSGNTIYF. In DNA, the CDR3 is TGCGCCAGCAGTGCCACGGGAGGAGTCTCTGGAAACACCATATATTTT.

This chain joins TRBV5-1 and TRBJ2-2, with 8 bases fitting TRBD2. The V segment lost 6 bases and the J segment 2 bases; nucleotides outside the gene matches: 3. Germline CDR1 reads SGHRS; CDR2 reads YFSETQ. The CDR3 is 14 residues long. CDR3 coding DNA: TGCGCCAGCAATCGGGGGGGCAACACCGGGGAGCTGTTTTTT. Its protein is CASNRGGNTGELFF.

As for this clone: At one end the junction does not follow the germline gene, possibly because of a read error. The chain carries TRBV16 and TRBJ2-7; D is perhaps TRBD1 (6 bases). The V gene's germline CDR1 is KGHSY and CDR2 FQNENV. The CDR3 length is 14 residues. CDR3 DNA: TGTGCCAGCAGCAAATCGTCAGGGGTTCACGAGCAGTACTTC. Amino acids: CASSKSSGVHEQYF.

This clone was seen more than once but under ten times. The J gene is TRBJ1-5, the V gene TRBV6-1; TRBD1 might be the D (5 bases). V was trimmed by 10 bases and J by 5 bases, leaving 15 bases between them. The CDR3 totals 13 residues. Germline-derived CDR1 and CDR2 are MNHNS and SASEGT. In nucleotides, the CDR3 is TGTGCCACCATGTGGGAGGGGCATCAGCCCCAGCATTTT. Its protein product is CATMWEGHQPQHF.

The V gene is TRBV9, the J gene TRBJ2-1; 7 nucleotides align to TRBD2. The V gene's germline CDR1 is SGDLS and CDR2 YYNGEE. The J segment lost 6 bases and the V segment lost 0 bases, leaving 15 bases of the junction unmatched. This CDR3 spans 18 amino acids. Here the CDR3 DNA reads TGTGCCAGCAGCGTAGATTCGGCGGGGAGGGGCAGGATCAATGAGCAGTTCTTC. Encoded protein: CASSVDSAGRGRINEQFF.

The chain links TRBV7-3 to TRBJ2-4; TRBD1 agrees at 7 bases. Germline V lookup: CDR1 SGHTA, CDR2 FQGTGA. The CDR3 length is 18 residues. The junction had 17 bases not matched to a gene; V was cut back by 4 bases and J by 5 bases. The CDR3 DNA reads as TGTGCCAGCAGCTCCCAATCGCGAGACAGGGATCTCGAAAACATTCAGTACTTC. Its translation: CASSSQSRDRDLENIQYF.

The V call is TRBV19, the J call TRBJ2-5; TRBD1 matches at 10 bases. The CDR3 has 14 amino acids. The ends lost 7 bases at V and 4 bases at J; junction bases unmatched: 6. Germline loops: CDR1 LNHDA, CDR2 SQIVND (reference sequence). CDR3 protein: CASKGDRGTETQYF. The CDR3 nucleotides read TGTGCCAGTAAGGGGGACAGGGGTACAGAGACCCAGTACTTC.

The chain recombines TRBV4-1 with TRBJ2-5, with D maybe TRBD2 (6 bases). Trimming took 4 bases from V and 4 from J, leaving 19 bases between them. The CDR3 sequence is 16 residues long. Looked up from germline, CDR1 is MGHRA and CDR2 is YSYEKL. CDR3 sequence reads: CASSPLPGLGGETQYF. The CDR3 DNA reads as TGCGCCAGCAGCCCACTTCCGGGACTGGGGGGAGAGACCCAGTACTTC.

This clone was seen a handful of times. The genes are TRBV2 and TRBJ1-6; no firm D call. Trimming stripped 3 bases from V and 6 bases from J, with 12 bases between. The CDR3 totals 15 residues. Germline V lookup: CDR1 SNHLY, CDR2 FYNNEI. CDR3 DNA sequence: TGTGCCAGCAGTGACCGAGCCTCTGGTAATTCACCCCTCCACTTT. This translates into CASSDRASGNSPLHF. Together with reference TRBV2 and TRBJ1-6, the CDR3 gives the full variable domain: EPEVTQTPSHQVTQMGQEVILRCVPISNHLYFYWYRQILGQKVEFLVSFYNNEISEKSEIFDDQFSVERPDGSNFTLKIRSTKLEDSAMYFCASSDRASGNSPLHFGNGTRLTVT.

As DNA, the CDR3 is TGTGCCAGCAGTGAGGAACTAGCGGGGGGCTCTAGCACAGATACGCAGTATTTT. It specifies CASSEELAGGSSTDTQYF. V usage is TRBV2 and J usage is TRBJ2-3; 12 bases agree with TRBD2. CDR1 is SNHLY and CDR2 is FYNNEI in the germline V gene. The V and J ends lost 3 bases and 0 bases, in that order; junction bases with no gene match: 7. This CDR3 contains 18 residues.

This CDR3 reads CASSLRGLNTGELFF. The CDR3 DNA reads TGTGCCAGCAGCTTGAGGGGACTTAACACCGGGGAGCTGTTTTTT. The chain joins TRBV11-1 to TRBJ2-2; D is possibly TRBD2 (6 bases). CDR3 size: 15 residues. Germline CDR1 and CDR2: SGHAT and FQDESV (reference sequence). Trimming pared 3 bases from V and 2 bases from J, leaving 10 bases between.

The rearrangement links TRBV4-3 to TRBJ1-2; TRBD1 agrees at 7 bases. Germline V gene lookup returns CDR1 LGHNA and CDR2 YSLEER. With V trimmed by 1 base and J by 8 bases, 10 bases remained unmatched. This CDR3 comprises 15 residues. The CDR3 here is CASSQASRQGGGYTF. The CDR3 DNA is TGCGCCAGCAGCCAAGCTTCTAGACAGGGTGGAGGCTACACCTTC.

The chain uses TRBV30 and TRBJ1-6, with 8 bases lining up with TRBD1. This CDR3 has 21 amino acids. The germline CDR1 and CDR2 sequences are GTSNPN and SVGIG (reference sequence). V was clipped by 3 bases and J by 7 bases; unmatched bases: 26. The DNA of the CDR3 is TGTGCCTGGAGCACTAGGACAGGGACACGACGATCTCAGGGAGGGAATTCACCCCTCCACTTT. It is translated as CAWSTRTGTRRSQGGNSPLHF. Looking up the rest from reference TRBV30 and TRBJ1-6 gives the full variable domain: SQTIHQWPATLVQPVGSPLSLECTVEGTSNPNLYWYRQAAGRGLQLLFYSVGIGQISSEVPQNLSASRPQDRQFILSSKKLLLSDSGFYLCAWSTRTGTRRSQGGNSPLHFGNGTRLTVT.

The chain links TRBV15 to TRBJ2-2, with TRBD1 matching over 9 bases. The trim removed 5 bases at V and 4 bases at J, leaving 5 bases unmatched. Germline values: CDR1 LNHNV, CDR2 YYDKDF (reference sequence). The CDR3 extends over 15 amino acids. The CDR3 DNA is TGTGCCACCAGCCGGGACAGGGTGGGCACCGGGGAGCTGTTTTTT. Amino acids: CATSRDRVGTGELFF.